This TCR beta chain was obtained from a study of blood T cell repertoires in COVID-19. Overall study context: Samples taken during acute and convalescent COVID-19 were collected in the United States, Italy and Spain. T cells, B-cell-depleted T cells, or PBMCs provided the cDNA or gDNA that served as material.

The method was immunoSEQ multiplex PCR; TCRdb's version includes in-frame clones alone and lacks a portion of them. The sample includes some 50,000 clones, around 90% seen only once; the top ten take around 6.4%. CDR3 length equals 14 residues. The trim removed 5 bases at V and 7 bases at J, leaving 10 bases unmatched. Germline-derived CDR1 and CDR2 are SEHNR and FQNEAQ (reference sequence). The origin of this receptor is a man between 65 and 80 years old with active COVID-19. The sample consisted of peripheral blood. The rearrangement uses TRBV7-9 and TRBJ1-2; 7 bases fit TRBD1. The CDR3 region has the DNA TGTGCCAGCAGCCTGCCACAGGGGATTGGTGGCTACACCTTC. It specifies CASSLPQGIGGYTF.